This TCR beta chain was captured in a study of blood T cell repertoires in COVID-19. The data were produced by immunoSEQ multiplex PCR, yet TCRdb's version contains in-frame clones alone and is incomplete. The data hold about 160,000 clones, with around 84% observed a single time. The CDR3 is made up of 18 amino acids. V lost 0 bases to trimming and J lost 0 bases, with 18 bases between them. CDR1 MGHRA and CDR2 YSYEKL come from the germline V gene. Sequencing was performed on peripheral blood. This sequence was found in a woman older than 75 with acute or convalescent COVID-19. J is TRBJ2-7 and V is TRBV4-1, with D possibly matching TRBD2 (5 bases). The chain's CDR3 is CASSQEGNEGVSSYEQYF. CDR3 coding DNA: TGCGCCAGCAGCCAAGAAGGTAACGAGGGAGTTAGCTCCTACGAGCAGTACTTC.